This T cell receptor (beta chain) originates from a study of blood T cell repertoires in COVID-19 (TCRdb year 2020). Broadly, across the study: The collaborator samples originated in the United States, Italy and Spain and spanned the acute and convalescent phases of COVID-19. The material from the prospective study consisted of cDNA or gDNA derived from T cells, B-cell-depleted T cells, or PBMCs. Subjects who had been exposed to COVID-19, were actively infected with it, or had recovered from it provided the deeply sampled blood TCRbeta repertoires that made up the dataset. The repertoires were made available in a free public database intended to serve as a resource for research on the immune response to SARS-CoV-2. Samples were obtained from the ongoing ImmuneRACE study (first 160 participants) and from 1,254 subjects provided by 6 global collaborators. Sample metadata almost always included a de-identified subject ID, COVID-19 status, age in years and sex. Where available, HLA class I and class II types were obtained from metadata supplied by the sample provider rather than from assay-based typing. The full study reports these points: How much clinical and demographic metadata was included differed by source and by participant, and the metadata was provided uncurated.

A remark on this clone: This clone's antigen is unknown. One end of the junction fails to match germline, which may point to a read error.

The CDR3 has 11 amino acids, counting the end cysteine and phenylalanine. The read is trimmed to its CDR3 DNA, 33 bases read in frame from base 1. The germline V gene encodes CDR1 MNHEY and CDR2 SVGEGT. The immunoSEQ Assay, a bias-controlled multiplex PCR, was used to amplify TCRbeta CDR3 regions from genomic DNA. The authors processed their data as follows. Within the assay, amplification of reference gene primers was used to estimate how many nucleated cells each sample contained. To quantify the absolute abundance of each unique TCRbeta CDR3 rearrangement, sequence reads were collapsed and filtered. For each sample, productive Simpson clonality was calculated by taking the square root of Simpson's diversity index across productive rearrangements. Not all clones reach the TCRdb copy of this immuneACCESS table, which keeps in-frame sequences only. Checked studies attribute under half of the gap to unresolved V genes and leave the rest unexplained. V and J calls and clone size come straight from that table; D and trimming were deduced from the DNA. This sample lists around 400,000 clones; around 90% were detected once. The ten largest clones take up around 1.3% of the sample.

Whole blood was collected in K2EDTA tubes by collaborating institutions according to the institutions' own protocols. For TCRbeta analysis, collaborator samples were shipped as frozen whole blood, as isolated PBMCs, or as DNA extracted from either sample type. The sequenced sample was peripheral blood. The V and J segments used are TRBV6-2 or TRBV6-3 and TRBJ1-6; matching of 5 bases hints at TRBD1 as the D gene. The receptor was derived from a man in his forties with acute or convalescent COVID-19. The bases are TGTGCCAGCAGTTACTCAGGACATATCACGTTT. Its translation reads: CASSYSGHITF.